This record covers a single TCR beta chain. This entry belongs to a study of control samples from healthy donors and cancer patients. The CDR3 length is 15 residues. Germline V CDR1 and CDR2: SGHTA, FQGNSA. The V end was cut by 2 bases, the J end by 3 bases, with 10 bases between. This table comes from immunoSEQ multiplex PCR, and its TCRdb copy is limited to in-frame clones, with some not included. This sample has about 120,000 clones, with about 95% found just once. Sequences were obtained from blood. This sequence was found in a man aged 25-45 years in good health. The chain recombines TRBV7-2 with TRBJ1-4; TRBD1 is a possible D gene (5 bases). Written as DNA, the CDR3 is TGTGCCAGCAGCTTAATGTCACAGGCTAATGAAAAACTGTTTTTT. Protein: CASSLMSQANEKLFF. Based on the CDR3 plus reference TRBV7-2 and TRBJ1-4, the full variable domain is GAGVSQSPSNKVTEKGKDVELRCDPISGHTALYWYRQSLGQGLEFLIYFQGNSAPDKSGLPSDRFSAERTGGSVSTLTIQRTQQEDSAVYLCASSLMSQANEKLFFGSGTQLSVL.